This TCR beta chain appears in the sequencing data of a study of OX40 agonist ivuxolimab in advanced cancers. The wider study: Participants could have had prior anti-PD-1, anti-PD-L1 or anti-CTLA-4 therapy, and roughly 40% had some.

Findings of the study overall: At 0.1 to 3.0 mg/kg, CD4+ and CD8+ blood T cells expanded clonally by week 6.

TCRdb keeps only in-frame clones here, not all; method: immunoSEQ multiplex PCR. Counted here are around 63,000 clones, over 85% occurring once; the ten biggest clones make up approximately 0.99%. Comments on this clone: Its specificity is not known.

The germline CDR1 and CDR2 sequences are MNHNS and SASEGT. Trimming took 7 bases from V and 0 from J; bases not matched to a gene: 5. The CDR3 has 15 residues. The chain recombines TRBV6-1 with TRBJ2-2; 7 nucleotides line up with TRBD1. The source was CD4+ or CD8+ T cells sorted from blood, collected in a trial of the OX40 agonist ivuxolimab. The origin of this receptor is an adult with an advanced solid tumor such as melanoma, head and neck, liver or kidney cancer. CDR3 bases: TGTGCCAGCAAATACAGGGGCGCGAACACCGGGGAGCTGTTTTTT. Translation: CASKYRGANTGELFF.